This T cell receptor (beta chain) stems from a study of shared T cell receptors in the human thymus. Germline V lookup: CDR1 SGHRS, CDR2 YFSETQ. This CDR3 has 18 amino acids. The J segment lost 2 bases and the V segment lost 3 bases, leaving 14 bases of the junction unmatched. Assay used: immunoSEQ multiplex PCR; TCRdb lists only in-frame clones, some missing. Among some 700,000 clones, roughly 90% were seen once, and the ten largest hold 0.01%. The same sample was also used in a study of human thymus T cells. That report notes: Unrelated individuals had highly overlapping thymic repertoires, as reported in related research.

V gene TRBV5-1 combines with J gene TRBJ2-3; the match to TRBD1 covers 8 bases. The receptor was derived from a boy less than two years old with a congenital heart defect. Sequenced input: thymocytes. The CDR3 is CASSSTPYRDRITDTQYF. As DNA, the CDR3 is TGCGCCAGCAGCTCCACTCCCTACCGGGACAGGATCACAGATACGCAGTATTTT.